This T cell receptor (beta chain) was observed in a study of cytomegalovirus exposure and HLA in healthy donors. The CDR3 is made up of 14 amino acids. J gave up 3 bases and V 6 bases, and 4 bases lay outside the gene matches. The germline gives CDR1 MDHEN, CDR2 SYDVKM. It was with 60 Vbeta and 13 Jbeta primers that the PCR ran. TCRdb keeps only in-frame clones here, not all; method: immunoSEQ multiplex PCR. In all, the sample yields under 70,000 clones. This rearrangement joins TRBV28 to TRBJ2-3; TRBD2 agrees at 9 bases. The sequencing input was PBMCs. This TCR was sampled from a female donor in good health and CMV-seropositive. CDR3 coding DNA: TGTGCCAGCAGCATAGCGGGAGCAACAGATACGCAGTATTTT. It yields the protein CASSIAGATDTQYF.